The clone carrying this TCR beta chain was detected only a few times. In TCRdb, the PCR reads were re-called with MiXCR into one record per CDR3 protein. Found here are about 100,000 distinct CDR3 sequences, around a third of them singletons; the top ten hold 4% to 5%. The data originate from a study of molecular identifiers for immune sequencing clone quantification. The CDR3 is made up of 15 amino acids. CDR1 and CDR2 (germline): SGHAT, FQNNGV. V was clipped by 6 bases and J by 3 bases, with 16 bases between them. Naive CD8 T cells underwent sorting with the CD8+CD4-CCR7+CD45RA+ definition. The V gene is TRBV11-2, the J gene TRBJ2-3; no firm D call. The sequencing sample was made of naive CD8+ T cells from blood, with Jurkat cell RNA spiked in. Described subset: FACS-sorted CD8+CD4-CCR7+CD45RA+ naive T cells. This receptor was taken from a human donor in good health. Some libraries in this study had Jurkat cell RNA spiked in. The CDR3 loop is CASRRVGSRTDTQYF. The CDR3 DNA sequence: TGTGCCAGCAGAAGGGTCGGAAGTAGGACAGATACGCAGTATTTT.